These 27 T cell receptor beta chains were sequenced from one sample in a study of vaccination effects on CD4 cells after COVID-19. ViraFEST used viral peptide pools to expand antigen-specific CD4+ T cells before sequencing. Following 10 days of culture, CD4+ T cells were isolated. Each participant received a vaccine that was either BNT162b2 or mRNA-1273, given as two doses. Their specific antigens are unknown. Method: immunoSEQ multiplex PCR; TCRdb's copy keeps in-frame clones and lacks some. The data contain 20,000 to 30,000 clones, almost 70% of them seen just once; the ten biggest clones take up roughly 8.7%. The sample here was CD4+ T cells from PBMCs cultured with SARS-CoV-2 spike peptides, taken after COVID-19 vaccination. Receptors originate from a human donor who received a COVID-19 vaccine.

The chain has TRBV5-1 and TRBJ2-7; D may match TRBD1 or TRBD2 (5 bases each). The length of the CDR3 is 14 residues. The germline V gene encodes CDR1 SGHRS and CDR2 YFSETQ. Deletions cut 0 bases from V and 7 bases from J, with 14 bases between. For the CDR3, the DNA is TGCGCCAGCAGCTTGGAAGAGGGGTTTAAGGAGCAGTACTTC. It is translated as CASSLEEGFKEQYF.

The chain employs TRBV4-1 and TRBJ2-7; 8 bases match TRBD2. The CDR3 extends over 16 amino acids. Germline V gene lookup returns CDR1 MGHRA and CDR2 YSYEKL. V lost 0 bases to trimming and J lost 4 bases; unmatched junction nucleotides: 8. The CDR3 sequence is CASSQDGAGVMYEQYF. CDR3 bases: TGCGCCAGCAGCCAAGATGGAGCGGGAGTTATGTACGAGCAGTACTTC.

The gene calls are TRBV13 and TRBJ1-5; TRBD1 is a possible D gene (5 bases). CDR1 is PRHDT and CDR2 is FYEKMQ in the germline V gene (reference sequence). V was cut by 5 bases and J by 3 bases, with 26 bases left in between. This CDR3 is built from 19 residues. The CDR3 is CASSVSRRVAQGSNQPQHF. The DNA for the CDR3 is TGTGCCAGCAGCGTTAGTCGCCGAGTCGCCCAGGGTTCCAATCAGCCCCAGCATTTT.

As DNA, the CDR3 is TGTGCCAGCAGCTTGGGGTCTAAACCCTACGAGCAGTACTTC. It codes for CASSLGSKPYEQYF. The gene calls are TRBV5-4 and TRBJ2-7; no clear D. The CDR3 runs to 14 residues. Germline CDR1 SGHNT, CDR2 YYREEE (reference sequence). The germline V and J ends were trimmed by 0 bases and 2 bases, with 9 bases remaining between them.

The chain uses TRBV27 and TRBJ2-7, with 9 bases fitting TRBD2. J lost 7 bases, V lost 5 bases, and 9 bases had no gene match. This CDR3 region has 14 residues. The V gene's germline CDR1 is MNHEY and CDR2 SMNVEV (reference sequence). The CDR3 protein is CASSIGTSLSEQYF. CDR3 coding DNA: TGTGCCAGCAGTATCGGGACTAGCTTGAGTGAGCAGTACTTC.

This CDR3 reads CASPGLKNTEAFF. The CDR3 DNA sequence: TGTGCCAGTCCCGGACTGAAGAACACTGAAGCTTTCTTT. The gene calls are TRBV6-5 and TRBJ1-1; D not certain. Germline V gene lookup returns CDR1 MNHEY and CDR2 SVGAGI. This CDR3 region has 13 residues. The V gene lost 9 bases and the J gene lost 1 base, with 12 bases spanning the gap.

V and J are TRBV9 and TRBJ2-5; D unresolved. Per the germline V gene, CDR1 is SGDLS and CDR2 is YYNGEE. The V gene lost 3 bases and the J gene lost 5 bases, with 8 bases spanning the gap. This CDR3 is 12 amino acids long. CDR3 nucleotide sequence: TGTGCCAGCAGCGGAATGCCGGAGACCCAGTACTTC. Its translation: CASSGMPETQYF.

The rearrangement joins TRBV2 to TRBJ1-5, with D uncertain. V dropped 1 base and J dropped 5 bases, with 12 bases sitting between them. The CDR3 covers 15 residues. Germline V gene sequence: CDR1 SNHLY, CDR2 FYNNEI. CDR3 protein: CASSEGLLVDQPQHF. DNA of the CDR3: TGTGCCAGCAGTGAAGGCCTACTAGTCGATCAGCCCCAGCATTTT.

The V and J genes are TRBV5-1 and TRBJ2-1, with TRBD2 matching over 13 bases. This CDR3 is 15 amino acids long. Germline V CDR1 and CDR2: SGHRS, YFSETQ. V lost 4 bases and J lost 5; bases outside the gene matches: 3. For the CDR3, the DNA is TGCGCCAGCAGCGCCGGACTAGCGGGGGACAATGAGCAGTTCTTC. This encodes CASSAGLAGDNEQFF.

The chain combines TRBV6-5 with TRBJ2-7; 7 bases are a match to TRBD2. Unmatched junction bases numbered 7, after V lost 6 bases and J lost 5 bases. Looked up from germline, CDR1 is MNHEY and CDR2 is SVGAGI. The length of the CDR3 is 13 residues. The CDR3 bases are TGTGCCAGCAGATCAAGCGGGACGGACGAGCAGTACTTC. As protein: CASRSSGTDEQYF.

The rearrangement joins TRBV5-5 to TRBJ1-6; D is perhaps TRBD1 (5 bases). Germline loops: CDR1 SGHKS, CDR2 YYEKEE (reference sequence). The germline V and J ends were trimmed by 0 bases and 5 bases, with 12 bases remaining between them. The CDR3 covers 16 residues. CDR3 residues: CASSLAGDGNNSPLHF. CDR3 nucleotides: TGTGCCAGCAGCTTGGCCGGGGACGGAAATAATTCACCCCTCCACTTT.

The chain employs TRBV12-1 and TRBJ2-1. TRBV12-1 is marked as a pseudogene. This CDR3 spans 13 amino acids. The CDR3 loop reads CASRLNSYNEQFF. For the CDR3, the DNA is TGTGCCAGCAGGCTTAACTCCTACAATGAGCAGTTCTTC.

The chain joins TRBV9 to TRBJ2-7; a possible D gene is TRBD1 (5 bases). Per germline, CDR1 SGDLS and CDR2 YYNGEE. V lost 10 bases, J lost 2 bases, and 16 bases lay in between. The CDR3 is made up of 13 amino acids. CDR3 in amino acids: CACWGNLTYEQYF. The DNA for the CDR3 is TGTGCCTGTTGGGGCAACCTCACCTACGAGCAGTACTTC.

The rearrangement links TRBV18 to TRBJ2-5, with 8 nucleotides matching TRBD2. V dropped 3 bases and J dropped 5; count of bases not matched to a gene: 2. This CDR3 comprises 13 residues. Germline loops: CDR1 KGHSH, CDR2 LQKENI. CDR3 coding DNA: TGTGCCAGCTCACCCCCGGGAGGGGAGACCCAGTACTTC. This encodes CASSPPGGETQYF.

The CDR3 nucleotides read TGTGCCATCAGGGCAGACAGTGAAGCTTTCTTT. This translates into CAIRADSEAFF. This sequence joins TRBV10-3 and TRBJ1-1, with D maybe TRBD1 (5 bases). V lost 6 bases, J lost 7 bases, and 9 bases lay in between. This CDR3 has 11 amino acids. Looked up from germline, CDR1 is ENHRY and CDR2 is SYGVKD.

V usage is TRBV19 and J usage is TRBJ1-1; 7 bases are a match to TRBD1. The CDR3 has 20 amino acids. V lost 0 bases and J lost 1; bases outside the gene matches: 17. Per the germline V gene, CDR1 is LNHDA and CDR2 is SQIVND (reference sequence). The CDR3 DNA reads as TGTGCCAGTAGTATAGATGGATACAGGGGTTCGGAAGTTTGGAACACTGAAGCTTTCTTT. Its protein product is CASSIDGYRGSEVWNTEAFF.

V gene TRBV7-9 combines with J gene TRBJ1-2; 8 bases line up with TRBD1. There are 18 residues in the CDR3. Germline V gene data show CDR1 as SEHNR and CDR2 as FQNEAQ (reference sequence). The V gene end was trimmed by 2 bases and the J gene end by 4 bases; junction bases not matched to a gene: 15. The CDR3 nucleotides read TGTGCCAGCAGCTTATCGGGCGGCGTGGGACAGGCGAGCTATGGCTACACCTTC. As protein: CASSLSGGVGQASYGYTF.

The chain joins TRBV5-1 to TRBJ2-7; 8 nucleotides agree with TRBD1. The V gene's germline CDR1 is SGHRS and CDR2 YFSETQ. Trimming took 4 bases from V and 0 from J; bases not matched to a gene: 3. The CDR3 spans 14 residues. The CDR3 reads CASSAGQGSYEQYF. As DNA, the CDR3 is TGCGCCAGCAGCGCCGGACAGGGCTCCTACGAGCAGTACTTC. Complete variable domain (other parts from reference TRBV5-1 and TRBJ2-7): KAGVTQTPRYLIKTRGQQVTLSCSPISGHRSVSWYQQTPGQGLQFLFEYFSETQRNKGNFPGRFSGRQFSNSRSEMNVSTLELGDSALYLCASSAGQGSYEQYFGPGTRLTVT.

This chain connects TRBV6-5 to TRBJ2-7; D might be TRBD1 (6 bases). CDR3 length: 15 residues. Germline V gene lookup returns CDR1 MNHEY and CDR2 SVGAGI. The V and J ends lost 6 bases and 5 bases respectively, with 20 bases between them. The CDR3 loop reads CASRRRLGANDEQYF. DNA for the CDR3: TGTGCCAGCAGACGGAGACTGGGGGCTAATGACGAGCAGTACTTC.

V and J are TRBV4-1 and TRBJ1-4; D might be TRBD1 (5 bases). Trimming cost V 4 bases and J 7 bases, with 16 bases left between them. The CDR3 loop spans 15 amino acids. Germline V gives CDR1 MGHRA, CDR2 YSYEKL. The CDR3 DNA sequence: TGCGCCAGCAGCCGACAGACAGAGTCCGGTGAAAAACTGTTTTTT. It is translated as CASSRQTESGEKLFF.

This clone was counted once. This chain connects TRBV12-3 or TRBV12-4 to TRBJ2-1, with D perhaps TRBD2 (5 bases). The CDR3 has 13 amino acids. V lost 2 bases, J lost 8 bases, and 10 bases lay in between. In nucleotides, the CDR3 is TGTGCCAGCAGTTTACGGGGTCGGGATGAGCAGTTCTTC. Amino acids: CASSLRGRDEQFF.

V and J are TRBV5-1 and TRBJ1-1; D is undetermined. This CDR3 comprises 17 residues. The V and J ends lost 0 bases and 0 bases respectively, with 15 bases between them. CDR1 SGHRS and CDR2 YFSETQ come from the germline V gene. The chain's CDR3 is CASSLDGSGRMNTEAFF. The CDR3 region has the DNA TGCGCCAGCAGCTTGGACGGGAGTGGGAGGATGAACACTGAAGCTTTCTTT.

The chain uses TRBV2 and TRBJ2-2, with TRBD1 as a possible D gene (6 bases). With 6 bases removed from V and 0 bases from J, the gap between germline ends came to 11 bases. The CDR3 length is 15 residues. The germline gives CDR1 SNHLY, CDR2 FYNNEI. The CDR3 sequence: CASRLQGTNTGELFF. In DNA form, the CDR3 reads TGTGCCAGCAGGTTACAGGGAACGAACACCGGGGAGCTGTTTTTT.

This chain joins TRBV6-5 and TRBJ2-7; TRBD1 agrees at 10 bases. Per the germline V gene, CDR1 is MNHEY and CDR2 is SVGAGI. The CDR3 sequence is 13 residues long. Losses at the gene ends were 7 bases for V and 3 bases for J; bases not matched to a gene: 3. The CDR3 nucleotides are TGTGCCAGCACCCGGGACAGGGGCTACGAGCAGTACTTC. This translates into CASTRDRGYEQYF.

The chain combines TRBV5-4 with TRBJ2-3; 7 bases map to TRBD2. Germline loops: CDR1 SGHNT, CDR2 YYREEE (reference sequence). With V trimmed by 4 bases and J by 4 bases, 3 bases remained unmatched. There are 13 residues in the CDR3. The CDR3 here is CASSRGSPDTQYF. The CDR3 nucleotides read TGTGCCAGCAGCCGCGGGAGCCCAGATACGCAGTATTTT.

This chain links TRBV11-2 with TRBJ1-5; D remains unclear. The CDR3 has 17 residues. Germline V gene lookup returns CDR1 SGHAT and CDR2 FQNNGV. V was clipped by 5 bases and J by 0 bases, with 17 bases between them. This CDR3 is CASSEAGLRASNQPQHF. The CDR3 DNA reads TGTGCCAGCAGCGAGGCTGGGCTGAGGGCTAGCAATCAGCCCCAGCATTTT.

In this sample, this clone turned up once. The V call is TRBV5-4, the J call TRBJ2-7; D unresolved. The CDR3 spans 14 residues. Germline V gene data show CDR1 as SGHNT and CDR2 as YYREEE (reference sequence). The V and J ends lost 1 base and 0 bases respectively, with 8 bases between them. Written as DNA, the CDR3 is TGTGCCAGCAGCTTGTATGCCACCTCCTACGAGCAGTACTTC. The encoded protein is CASSLYATSYEQYF.